This T cell receptor beta chain was obtained from a study of blood T cell repertoires in COVID-19. Study details: PBMCs, B-cell-depleted T cells, or T cells were the source of the cDNA or gDNA that made up the material.

Repertoires were generated with immunoSEQ multiplex PCR, while TCRdb's copy carries only in-frame clones and drops some. The sample gives around 260,000 clones, roughly 91% of which show up once; around 0.8% is in the top ten. This TCR derives from a man aged 30 to 45 with acute or convalescent COVID-19. The sequenced material came from peripheral blood.

The CDR3 loop reads CASSLAGTSGTDTQYF. The CDR3 DNA sequence: TGTGCCAGCAGCTTAGCCGGGACTAGCGGCACAGATACGCAGTATTTT. The chain joins TRBV7-2 to TRBJ2-3; 10 bases agree with TRBD2. Trimming cost V 0 bases and J 1 base; bases outside gene matches: 1. CDR1 and CDR2 from the germline V gene are SGHTA and FQGNSA. The CDR3 runs to 16 residues.